The 27 T cell receptor beta chains listed next were all sequenced from one sample in a study of early T cells in non-severe SARS-CoV-2 infection (dated by TCRdb to 2020 to 2023). Library creation used 5' RACE. The reads were generated on a NextSeq 500. TCRdb redid the processing of the public reads, applying fastp at Q25 and MiXCR, and retained in-frame beta chains. Each record represents a unique CDR3 protein, reported with the most common genes and DNA among its rows. This sample comprises around 86,000 distinct CDR3 sequences, about 15% of them detected only once. Under 0.75% of the sample is taken by the ten largest. Material: whole blood. These receptors came from an adult who was a healthcare worker with PCR-confirmed SARS-CoV-2 infection or an uninfected control (not recorded which).

The rearrangement uses TRBV10-1 and TRBJ1-1, with a possible D match to TRBD1 (6 bases). The germline CDR1 and CDR2 sequences are WNHNN and SYGVQD (reference sequence). V lost 2 bases and J lost 5, with 12 bases in between. The CDR3 extends over 14 amino acids. CDR3 DNA sequence: TGCGCCAGCAGTGAGAGTACAGGGCTTACTGAAGCTTTCTTT. This encodes CASSESTGLTEAFF.

V gene TRBV7-8 combines with J gene TRBJ1-3; D is ambiguous. V was pared by 2 bases and J by 0 bases, with 5 bases between. The CDR3 length is 14 residues. CDR1 and CDR2 (germline): SGHVS, FQNEAQ. This CDR3 is CASSLRFSGNTIYF. The DNA of the CDR3 is TGTGCCAGCAGCTTAAGATTCTCTGGAAACACCATATATTTT.

This clonotype was picked up one time. The V and J genes are TRBV20-1 and TRBJ1-1; 9 positions match TRBD1. Germline V CDR1 and CDR2: DFQATT, SNEGSKA (reference sequence). J lost 1 base, V lost 3 bases, and 0 bases had no gene match. The CDR3 sequence is 13 residues long. The DNA for the CDR3 is TGCAGTGCTAGGACAGGGGGGAACACTGAAGCTTTCTTT. Residues: CSARTGGNTEAFF.

The chain couples TRBV5-8 to TRBJ2-1; D remains unclear. This CDR3 region has 13 residues. Germline V CDR1 and CDR2: SGHTS, YDEGEE. V was pared by 8 bases and J by 3 bases, with 12 bases between. The CDR3 nucleotides read TGTGCCAGAGGAGACAAGATCTACAATGAGCAGTTCTTC. Amino acids: CARGDKIYNEQFF.

This sequence joins TRBV19 and TRBJ1-5; weak D call: TRBD1 (6 bases). This CDR3 comprises 13 residues. V dropped 8 bases and J dropped 7 bases, with 15 bases sitting between them. The germline gives CDR1 LNHDA, CDR2 SQIVND (reference sequence). CDR3 in amino acids: CASDDRRRQPQHF. The CDR3, as DNA: TGTGCCAGTGATGACAGGAGACGGCAGCCCCAGCATTTT.

This clonotype was found many times. V gene TRBV20-1 combines with J gene TRBJ1-4; 7 positions match TRBD1. The CDR3 contains 15 residues. Trimming removed 6 bases from V and 8 bases from J; junction bases left unmatched: 15. Germline CDR1 is DFQATT and CDR2 is SNEGSKA (reference sequence). CDR3: CSALGARDRQEKLFF. The CDR3 DNA is TGCAGTGCCTTGGGGGCAAGGGACAGACAAGAAAAACTGTTTTTT.

This clonotype was seen a few times. V gene TRBV20-1 combines with J gene TRBJ1-5; weak D call: TRBD1 (6 bases). Per germline, CDR1 DFQATT and CDR2 SNEGSKA (reference sequence). V was clipped by 4 bases and J by 1 base, with 8 bases between them. The CDR3 consists of 13 residues. CDR3 DNA sequence: TGCAGTGCTAAGGGACAAAGCAATCAGCCCCAGCATTTT. It yields the protein CSAKGQSNQPQHF.

CDR3 nucleotide sequence: TGTGCCAGCAGCTCCCAGCGGGGGGGATATACCGGGGAGCTGTTTTTT. It yields the protein CASSSQRGGYTGELFF. This sequence joins TRBV6-6 and TRBJ2-2, with 10 nucleotides matching TRBD2. The CDR3 consists of 16 residues. Germline V gene sequence: CDR1 MNHNY, CDR2 SVGAGI (reference sequence). V was clipped by 6 bases and J by 5 bases; unmatched bases: 9.

The chain combines TRBV2 with TRBJ2-7; no clear D gene. From germline, CDR1 is SNHLY and CDR2 FYNNEI. Trimming removed 3 bases at V and 7 bases at J, with 10 bases between. The CDR3 extends over 12 amino acids. In DNA form, the CDR3 reads TGTGCCAGCAGTGACCAGTATGGGGAGCAGTACGTC. It yields the protein CASSDQYGEQYV.

This clonotype was detected only a few times. The V and J genes are TRBV29-1 and TRBJ1-2; TRBD1 is a possible D gene (5 bases). The CDR3 runs to 13 residues. Trimming cost V 8 bases and J 0 bases, with 13 bases left between them. CDR1 and CDR2 from the germline V gene are SQVTM and ANQGSEA. CDR3 sequence (DNA): TGCAGCCGGGGGGATAGGGCTAACTATGGCTACACCTTC. Its translation: CSRGDRANYGYTF.

J is TRBJ2-3 and V is TRBV2; D possibly corresponds to TRBD2 (5 bases). Looked up from germline, CDR1 is SNHLY and CDR2 is FYNNEI. The CDR3 is 16 amino acids. Trimming pared 4 bases from V and 3 bases from J, leaving 17 bases between. CDR3 bases: TGTGCCAGCAGTGGAGAACTCCGGCGGAGGACAGATACGCAGTATTTT. It translates to CASSGELRRRTDTQYF.

The sample holds a few counts of this clonotype. The chain carries TRBV6-6 and TRBJ2-3; maybe TRBD2 (5 bases). CDR3 length: 16 amino acids. Trimming removed 0 bases at V and 3 bases at J, with 13 bases between. Germline V gives CDR1 MNHNY, CDR2 SVGAGI (reference sequence). The CDR3 nucleotides are TGTGCCAGCAGTTACTCGTTCTTGAGGGAGACAGATACGCAGTATTTT. It yields the protein CASSYSFLRETDTQYF.

This clonotype came up a few times. The chain is built from TRBV5-1 and TRBJ1-2, with 11 bases matching TRBD1. Germline V lookup: CDR1 SGHRS, CDR2 YFSETQ. Trimming removed 4 bases from V and 1 base from J; junction bases left unmatched: 3. There are 15 residues in the CDR3. For the CDR3, the DNA is TGCGCCAGCAGCGGCGGGACAGGGGGTAACTATGGCTACACCTTC. Its protein is CASSGGTGGNYGYTF.

This clonotype was picked up a small number of times. This chain connects TRBV11-2 to TRBJ2-2, with 7 bases lining up with TRBD2. Germline values: CDR1 SGHAT, CDR2 FQNNGV. Trimming at V came to 5 bases and at J to 5 bases, leaving 11 bases not matched to a gene. The CDR3 sequence is 16 residues long. CDR3 protein: CASSPTSSGRTGELFF. Written as DNA, the CDR3 is TGTGCCAGCAGCCCTACCTCTAGCGGAAGAACCGGGGAGCTGTTTTTT.

V usage is TRBV14 and J usage is TRBJ1-1; D not resolved. V was cut by 4 bases and J by 0 bases, with 6 bases left in between. The CDR3 runs 13 residues. Germline CDR1 is SGHDN and CDR2 is FVKESK. CDR3: CASSRHLNTEAFF. DNA of the CDR3: TGTGCCAGCAGCCGTCATTTGAACACTGAAGCTTTCTTT. Full variable domain (outside the CDR3, taken from reference TRBV14 and TRBJ1-1): EAGVTQFPSHSVIEKGQTVTLRCDPISGHDNLYWYRRVMGKEIKFLLHFVKESKQDESGMPNNRFLAERTGGTYSTLKVQPAELEDSGVYFCASSRHLNTEAFFGQGTRLTVV.

This rearrangement joins TRBV29-1 to TRBJ2-5, with D tentatively TRBD2 (6 bases). CDR1 and CDR2 (germline): SQVTM, ANQGSEA. The CDR3 loop spans 13 amino acids. The V gene lost 4 bases and the J gene lost 1 base, with 10 bases spanning the gap. The DNA of the CDR3 is TGCAGCGTTGTTGGGAGGCTCCAAGAGACCCAGTACTTC. This encodes CSVVGRLQETQYF. Supplemented by reference TRBV29-1 and TRBJ2-5, the full variable domain reads SAVISQKPSRDICQRGTSLTIQCQVDSQVTMMFWYRQQPGQSLTLIATANQGSEATYESGFVIDKFPISRPNLTFSTLTVSNMSPEDSSIYLCSVVGRLQETQYFGPGTRLLVL.

This clonotype was observed many times. The V gene is TRBV6-1, the J gene TRBJ2-7, with D unresolved. This CDR3 region has 15 residues. Germline CDR1 and CDR2: MNHNS and SASEGT. V lost 8 bases and J lost 9, with 26 bases in between. In nucleotides, the CDR3 is TGTGCCAGCGTAGACCCGGCCGGTGTGGAACCGTCGCAGTACGTC. Protein: CASVDPAGVEPSQYV.

The gene calls are TRBV5-1 and TRBJ1-1, with TRBD1 as a possible D gene (5 bases). Germline V gene data show CDR1 as SGHRS and CDR2 as YFSETQ. This CDR3 has 16 amino acids. Trimming pared 3 bases from V and 2 bases from J, leaving 17 bases between. The CDR3 here is CASSSRDWGSNTEAFF. The CDR3 region has the DNA TGCGCCAGCAGCTCCCGGGACTGGGGAAGTAACACTGAAGCTTTCTTT.

At least ten counts were recorded for this clonotype. The V gene is TRBV18, the J gene TRBJ2-3, with 7 bases lining up with TRBD2. Germline V gene sequence: CDR1 KGHSH, CDR2 LQKENI. V lost 3 bases and J lost 1; bases outside the gene matches: 1. This CDR3 comprises 14 residues. The CDR3 coding sequence is TGTGCCAGCTCACCGGCGGGGGGCACAGATACGCAGTATTTT. Translation gives CASSPAGGTDTQYF.

The J gene is TRBJ1-1, the V gene TRBV11-2; D is undetermined. The CDR3 runs 15 residues. V was trimmed by 2 bases and J by 0 bases, leaving 10 bases between them. Per germline, CDR1 SGHAT and CDR2 FQNNGV. In DNA, the CDR3 is TGTGCCAGCAGCTTAATGGGCGACCTGAACACTGAAGCTTTCTTT. Translated: CASSLMGDLNTEAFF.

This clonotype was picked up many times. The chain uses TRBV6-5 and TRBJ2-3, with 9 bases identical to TRBD1. CDR1 is MNHEY and CDR2 is SVGAGI in the germline V gene. The CDR3 length is 15 residues. V shed 6 bases, J shed 5 bases, and the junction held 9 bases outside the gene matches. The CDR3 loop is CASRTGGVSGDTQYF. As DNA, the CDR3 is TGTGCCAGCAGAACAGGGGGCGTATCGGGAGATACGCAGTATTTT.

There are many counts of this clonotype. V usage is TRBV7-9 and J usage is TRBJ2-2; tentatively, D is TRBD1 or TRBD2 (6 bases each). With 4 bases removed from V and 5 bases from J, the gap between germline ends came to 17 bases. The CDR3 is 16 amino acids. CDR1 is SEHNR and CDR2 is FQNEAQ in the germline V gene (reference sequence). The DNA of the CDR3 is TGTGCCAGCAGCTCCGTCGGGGGCCCCTCAACCGGGGAGCTGTTTTTT. Protein: CASSSVGGPSTGELFF.

This clonotype was picked up a small number of times. The CDR3 DNA reads as TGCAGTGCTCGGGACCTTAACTATGGCTACACCTTC. Encoded protein: CSARDLNYGYTF. The chain combines TRBV20-1 with TRBJ1-2, with a possible D match to TRBD1 (5 bases). The CDR3 consists of 12 residues. CDR1 is DFQATT, CDR2 SNEGSKA, per germline (reference sequence). V dropped 5 bases and J dropped 1 base, with 8 bases sitting between them.

A few counts support this clonotype. The J gene is TRBJ2-7, the V gene TRBV6-2 or TRBV6-3; 7 positions agree with TRBD2. The germline gives CDR1 MNHEY, CDR2 SVGEGT. The CDR3 loop spans 14 amino acids. V was pared by 5 bases and J by 4 bases, with 8 bases of the junction left unmatched. CDR3 in amino acids: CASSPRDYGYEQYV. CDR3 in DNA: TGTGCCAGCAGTCCTCGGGACTACGGGTACGAGCAGTACGTC.

This chain links TRBV25-1 with TRBJ2-3; TRBD1 is a possible D gene (6 bases). The CDR3 is made up of 15 amino acids. V lost 3 bases and J lost 10, with 20 bases in between. The V gene's germline CDR1 is MGHDK and CDR2 SYGVNS. The CDR3 here is CASSDYGRGIAAQYF. The CDR3 coding sequence is TGTGCCAGCAGTGATTATGGCAGGGGAATAGCCGCGCAGTATTTT.

There are a few counts of this clonotype. The V call is TRBV6-1, the J call TRBJ1-2, with 7 nucleotides matching TRBD1. V shed 7 bases, J shed 0 bases, and the junction held 8 bases outside the gene matches. Germline-derived CDR1 and CDR2 are MNHNS and SASEGT. CDR3 size: 15 residues. The chain's CDR3 is CASNSDRISNYGYTF. In DNA, the CDR3 is TGTGCCAGCAATTCGGACAGGATATCTAACTATGGCTACACCTTC.

This chain connects TRBV5-1 to TRBJ2-1; D may be TRBD1 (6 bases). CDR1 is SGHRS, CDR2 YFSETQ, per germline. The CDR3 covers 16 residues. V was cut by 2 bases and J by 6 bases, with 18 bases left in between. CDR3 sequence: CASSLSMDRKVNEQFF. The DNA of the CDR3 is TGCGCCAGCAGCTTATCAATGGACAGAAAAGTCAATGAGCAGTTCTTC.